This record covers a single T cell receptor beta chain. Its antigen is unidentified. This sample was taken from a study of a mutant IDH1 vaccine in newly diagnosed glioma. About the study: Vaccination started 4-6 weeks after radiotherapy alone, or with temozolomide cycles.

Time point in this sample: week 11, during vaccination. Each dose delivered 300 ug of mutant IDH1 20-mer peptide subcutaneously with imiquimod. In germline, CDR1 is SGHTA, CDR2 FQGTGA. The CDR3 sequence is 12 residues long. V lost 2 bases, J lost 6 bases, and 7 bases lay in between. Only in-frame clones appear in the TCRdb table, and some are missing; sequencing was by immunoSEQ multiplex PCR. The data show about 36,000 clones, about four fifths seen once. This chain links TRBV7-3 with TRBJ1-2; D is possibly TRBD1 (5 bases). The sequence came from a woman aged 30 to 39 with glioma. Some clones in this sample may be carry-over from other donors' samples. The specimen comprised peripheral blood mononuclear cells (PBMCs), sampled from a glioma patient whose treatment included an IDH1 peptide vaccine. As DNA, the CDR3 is TGTGCCAGCAGCTTACAAGGGGATGGCTACACCTTC. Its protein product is CASSLQGDGYTF.